A selection of T cell receptor beta chains follows, all from one sample in a study of identical twins. TCRdb reanalysed the 5' RACE reads using MiXCR and keeps one entry per CDR3 protein. This table holds roughly 700,000 distinct CDR3 sequences, around 8.6% found once. This sample was shared with a second study, whose subject was yellow fever vaccine responses in identical twins.

Sequencing used PBMCs. These TCRs come from a woman between 18 and 29 years old in good health. The CDR3 runs from the conserved cysteine through the conserved F or W. Each record gives: CDR3 length, J gene, D gene, V gene, clone size, CDR3 DNA, CDR3 protein. The D gene is left open where the match is weak. Not every row has a clone size; where given, it reads once, few, many or a size class.

>14|TRBJ2-5|.|TRBV20-1|many
TGCAGTGCTAGGTTAAGCTCGGGATGGGAGACCCAGTACTTC
CSARLSSGWETQYF
>18|TRBJ2-5|TRBD2|TRBV28|.
TGTGCCAGCAGTTTACGTCTTCTAGCGGGAGGGCCGGGGGAGACCCAGTACTTC
CASSLRLLAGGPGETQYF
>12|TRBJ2-7|.|TRBV29-1|few
TGCAGCGTGGTAGAGGGAATCTACGAGCAGTACTTC
CSVVEGIYEQYF
>13|TRBJ2-3|.|TRBV7-3|many
TGTGCCAGCAGCTTAGGGCGGGGAGATACGCAGTATTTT
CASSLGRGDTQYF
>12|TRBJ1-1|TRBD1|TRBV6-2/TRBV6-3|many
TGTGCCAGCAGCCTGGACAGGGCGGCAGCTTTCTTT
CASSLDRAAAFF
>13|TRBJ1-1|.|TRBV5-1|many
TGCGCCAGCAGCTTGACGTCATACACTGAAGCTTTCTTT
CASSLTSYTEAFF
>15|TRBJ1-4|TRBD1|TRBV11-2|few
TGTGCCAGCAGCTTAACGGCGACAGGGGCTGAAAAACTGTTTTTT
CASSLTATGAEKLFF
>16|TRBJ2-1|.|TRBV29-1|many
TGCAGCGTTGTAGGAATGGCCGGAAGCTCCTACAATGAGCAGTTCTTC
CSVVGMAGSSYNEQFF
>15|TRBJ2-1|TRBD1|TRBV28|.
TGTGCCAGCAGTTTAAGGGACAGGGTCAACAATGAGCAGTTCTTC
CASSLRDRVNNEQFF
>16|TRBJ2-5|TRBD1|TRBV7-9|few
TGTGCCAGCAGCTGGGGACAGGGGAGCGCAGGGGAGACCCAGTACTTC
CASSWGQGSAGETQYF
>11|TRBJ2-7|TRBD1|TRBV20-1|.
TGCAGTGCGGGGACAGGGCTCGAGCAGTACTTC
CSAGTGLEQYF
>15|TRBJ2-1|TRBD2|TRBV20-1|.
TGCAGTGCTAGTTGGCTAGCGGGTGGGGGCGATGAGCAGTTCTTC
CSASWLAGGGDEQFF
>12|TRBJ2-7|.|TRBV12-3/TRBV12-4|many
TGTGCCAGCAGTTTTCCCGCCACGGAGCAGGTCTTC
CASSFPATEQVF
>13|TRBJ1-1|.|TRBV2|once
TGTGCCAGCAACGAATACAGGAACACTGAAGCTTTCTTT
CASNEYRNTEAFF
>14|TRBJ2-7|.|TRBV3-1|few
TGTGCCAGCAGCCAAGTTTCAGGGTGGGGCGAGCAGTACTTC
CASSQVSGWGEQYF
>11|TRBJ2-1|TRBD2|TRBV29-1|.
TGCAGCGTTGAGGGGGGGGATGAGCAGTTCTTC
CSVEGGDEQFF
>14|TRBJ1-3|.|TRBV6-5|many
TGTGCCAGCAGTTTCACACTTTCTGGAAACACCATATATTTT
CASSFTLSGNTIYF
>14|TRBJ2-1|.|TRBV5-1|few
TGCGCCAGCAGCTATACCGGGACAATCGATGAGCAGTTCTTC
CASSYTGTIDEQFF
>15|TRBJ2-1|TRBD1|TRBV2|few
TGTGCCAGCAGTCCGACAGGGGGCATGTACAATGAGCAGTTCTTC
CASSPTGGMYNEQFF
>17|TRBJ2-5|TRBD2|TRBV7-2|.
TGTGCCAGCAGCGAATTAGCGGGGGGGCTTGTTTGGAAGACCCAGTACTTC
CASSELAGGLVWKTQYF
>11|TRBJ2-1|.|TRBV2|.
TGTGCCAGAGGGGGAAGAGATGAGCAGTTCTTC
CARGGRDEQFF